The rows below give T cell receptor beta chains drawn from one sample of a study of T cell responses to AZD1222 COVID-19 vaccine. Here immunoSEQ multiplex PCR was the method, and the copy in TCRdb shows in-frame clones only, minus some. The sample yields about 99,000 clones, about 90% seen once. This material consisted of peripheral blood, taken on day 0 of AZD1222 vaccination. These receptors were obtained from an adult in good health. The CDR3 runs from the conserved cysteine through the conserved F or W. D genes are given only for firm matches. The size of a clone is reported for some rows only, either as once, few or many, or as a class for expanded clones.

v_gene	abundance	d_gene	j_gene	CDR3aa	CDR3nt
TRBV6-2/TRBV6-3	NA	TRBD2	TRBJ2-7	CASSYSTAGGLLEQYF	TGTGCCAGCAGTTACTCGACGGCGGGAGGATTACTAGAGCAGTACTTC
TRBV6-5	NA	TRBD1	TRBJ2-2	CASYRTGGTGELFF	TGTGCCAGCTACCGGACAGGGGGAACCGGGGAGCTGTTTTTT
TRBV27	NA	TRBD1	TRBJ1-2	CASSLSWTGYGYTF	TGTGCCAGCAGTTTATCGTGGACAGGGTACGGCTACACCTTC
TRBV18	NA	NA	TRBJ1-5	CASSPSPRNGQPQHF	TGTGCCAGCTCACCAAGTCCCAGAAACGGTCAGCCCCAGCATTTT
TRBV5-4	once	NA	TRBJ1-1	CASGAPGSNTEAFF	TGTGCCAGCGGGGCCCCGGGGTCAAACACTGAAGCTTTCTTT
TRBV28	once	NA	TRBJ2-7	CASSLPGPGVGEQYF	TGTGCCAGCAGTTTGCCGGGACCGGGGGTTGGGGAGCAGTACTTC
TRBV27	NA	NA	TRBJ2-3	CASSRGGTFTDTQYF	TGTGCCAGCTCCAGAGGCGGGACCTTCACAGATACGCAGTATTTT
TRBV6-5	NA	NA	TRBJ2-7	CASSPIVHEQYF	TGTGCCAGCAGTCCGATAGTCCACGAGCAGTACTTC
TRBV15	NA	NA	TRBJ2-1	CATSPRDEQFF	TGTGCCACCAGCCCCCGGGATGAGCAGTTCTTC
TRBV29-1	NA	TRBD1	TRBJ1-1	CSVGQLNTEAFF	TGCAGCGTGGGACAGCTGAACACTGAAGCTTTCTTT
TRBV12-5	NA	NA	TRBJ2-1	CASGLGTGNEQFF	TGTGCTAGTGGTTTAGGGACGGGCAATGAGCAGTTCTTC
TRBV7-9	NA	NA	TRBJ1-6	CASSLGIPYNSPLHF	TGTGCCAGCAGCTTAGGAATACCCTATAATTCACCCCTCCACTTT
TRBV6-4	NA	NA	TRBJ1-1	CASSDSPMNTEAFF	TGTGCCAGCAGTGACTCCCCCATGAACACTGAAGCTTTCTTT
TRBV19	NA	NA	TRBJ2-2	CASSIVFYREETGELFF	TGTGCCAGTAGTATCGTCTTTTACAGGGAGGAGACCGGGGAGCTGTTTTTT
TRBV4-2	once	NA	TRBJ1-2	CASSQVGSPRNYGYTF	TGTGCCAGCAGCCAAGTTGGGTCCCCGAGGAACTATGGCTACACCTTC
TRBV18	NA	TRBD1	TRBJ1-6	CASSPPTGVINSPLHF	TGTGCCAGCTCACCACCTACAGGGGTGATAAATTCACCCCTCCACTTT
TRBV6-5	few	TRBD2	TRBJ2-2	CATNMGGARVGELFF	TGTGCCACCAACATGGGAGGGGCGCGGGTCGGGGAGCTGTTTTTT
TRBV19	NA	NA	TRBJ2-5	CASGRGETQYF	TGTGCCAGTGGGAGGGGGGAGACCCAGTACTTC
TRBV18	NA	NA	TRBJ1-5	CASSPQGVSDQPQHF	TGTGCCAGCTCACCACAGGGGGTCTCTGATCAGCCCCAGCATTTT
TRBV28	NA	NA	TRBJ2-6	CASSLLLAAGANVLTF	TGTGCCAGCAGTTTGTTGTTGGCGGCTGGGGCCAACGTCCTGACTTTC
TRBV28	NA	NA	TRBJ1-2	CASFRQLGGYTF	TGTGCCAGCTTTAGACAGTTAGGGGGCTACACCTTC
TRBV7-9	many	NA	TRBJ1-4	CASSSRDRFNNEKLFF	TGTGCCAGCAGCTCCCGGGACCGGTTCAATAATGAAAAACTGTTTTTT
TRBV4-3	NA	NA	TRBJ1-1	CASSQDQGMNTEAFF	TGCGCCAGCAGCCAAGATCAGGGAATGAACACTGAAGCTTTCTTT
TRBV6-6	NA	TRBD1	TRBJ1-3	CASRRTGAGNTIYF	TGTGCCAGCAGGCGGACAGGGGCCGGAAACACCATATATTTT
TRBV18	once	NA	TRBJ1-1	CASSPLRGGEAFF	TGTGCCAGCTCACCACTCCGAGGGGGTGAAGCTTTCTTT
TRBV9	NA	NA	TRBJ1-3	CASSVAEVSGNTIYF	TGTGCCAGCAGCGTAGCCGAAGTCTCTGGAAACACCATATATTTT
TRBV5-8	NA	NA	TRBJ2-7	CASSAASLDSGYEQYF	TGTGCCAGCAGCGCAGCATCTCTGGACAGCGGATACGAGCAGTACTTC
TRBV5-1	NA	NA	TRBJ2-1	CASSLEGGSYNEQFF	TGCGCCAGCAGCTTGGAAGGGGGCTCCTACAATGAGCAGTTCTTC
TRBV7-2	NA	NA	TRBJ2-7	CASSTMTGSYEQYF	TGTGCCAGCAGCACAATGACAGGTTCCTACGAGCAGTACTTC
TRBV18	few	NA	TRBJ2-7	CASSPQVSYEQYF	TGTGCCAGCTCACCACAGGTATCCTACGAGCAGTACTTC
TRBV7-9	NA	NA	TRBJ1-5	CASSTDHPNQPQHF	TGTGCCAGCAGCACGGACCATCCCAATCAGCCCCAGCATTTT
TRBV24-1	NA	TRBD1	TRBJ1-2	CATSGQGHYGYTF	TGTGCCACCAGCGGACAGGGGCACTATGGCTACACCTTC
TRBV10-3	NA	TRBD2	TRBJ2-1	CAISEYSGSYNEQFF	TGTGCCATCAGTGAATACAGCGGGAGCTACAATGAGCAGTTCTTC
TRBV4-2	NA	NA	TRBJ2-2	CASSQEKGYTGELFF	TGTGCCAGCAGCCAAGAGAAGGGTTACACCGGGGAGCTGTTTTTT
TRBV3-1/TRBV3-2	NA	NA	TRBJ1-6	CASSQVEGNSPLHF	TGTGCCAGCAGCCAAGTGGAGGGAAATTCACCCCTCCACTTT
TRBV5-5	NA	NA	TRBJ1-1	CASSLMDTEAFF	TGTGCCAGCAGCTTGATGGACACTGAAGCTTTCTTT
TRBV7-2	few	NA	TRBJ1-6	CASSLVPGNSPLHF	TGTGCCAGCAGCTTAGTCCCAGGAAATTCACCCCTCCACTTT
TRBV7-3	NA	NA	TRBJ2-7	CASSLVSASDYEQYF	TGTGCCAGCAGCTTAGTTTCGGCCTCAGACTACGAGCAGTACTTC
TRBV4-1	NA	NA	TRBJ1-1	CASSQGPGAEAFF	TGCGCCAGCAGCCAAGGCCCGGGGGCGGAAGCTTTCTTT
TRBV6-5	NA	NA	TRBJ2-2	CASSYQGSNTGELFF	TGTGCCAGCAGTTACCAGGGATCGAACACCGGGGAGCTGTTTTTT
TRBV7-9	NA	NA	TRBJ1-2	CASSLDGYTF	TGTGCCAGCAGCTTAGATGGCTACACCTTC
TRBV18	NA	NA	TRBJ2-1	CASAGVLVAYNEQFF	TGTGCCAGCGCGGGCGTACTAGTAGCCTACAATGAGCAGTTCTTC
TRBV6-5	NA	NA	TRBJ1-3	CASSYTGQGVDTIYF	TGTGCCAGCAGTTACACGGGTCAGGGTGTAGACACCATATATTTT
TRBV13	NA	NA	TRBJ1-2	CASSYLAGEIYGYTF	TGTGCCAGCAGTTACCTAGCGGGAGAAATCTATGGCTACACCTTC
TRBV6-5	NA	NA	TRBJ2-7	CATRGLTASSYEQYF	TGTGCCACCCGGGGGCTTACAGCTAGCTCCTACGAGCAGTACTTC
TRBV7-2	few	NA	TRBJ2-7	CASSADRGAREQYF	TGTGCCAGCAGTGCTGACAGAGGGGCAAGGGAGCAGTACTTC
TRBV3-1/TRBV3-2	once	NA	TRBJ2-7	CASSQGMFYEQYF	TGTGCCAGCAGCCAAGGGATGTTCTACGAGCAGTACTTC
TRBV7-9	NA	NA	TRBJ2-4	CASSLGGVENIQYF	TGTGCCAGCAGCTTAGGGGGGGTTGAAAACATTCAGTACTTC
TRBV10-3	NA	NA	TRBJ2-3	CAIGKVVRTDTQYF	TGTGCCATCGGGAAAGTAGTCCGCACAGATACGCAGTATTTT
TRBV6-1	NA	TRBD1	TRBJ1-4	CASSFTGTVNEKLFF	TGTGCCAGCAGTTTTACCGGGACAGTGAATGAAAAACTGTTTTTT
TRBV7-8	NA	NA	TRBJ2-7	CASSSPVDLSSYEQYF	TGTGCCAGCAGCTCCCCCGTAGATCTTAGCTCCTACGAGCAGTACTTC
TRBV29-1	NA	TRBD2	TRBJ2-1	CSLLVGTRSGEQFF	TGCAGCCTTCTGGTTGGGACTAGGAGTGGTGAGCAGTTCTTC
TRBV28	NA	NA	TRBJ1-6	CASSLESGTYNSPLHF	TGTGCCAGCAGTTTAGAGTCAGGGACCTATAATTCACCCCTCCACTTT
TRBV6-1	NA	NA	TRBJ1-3	CASSDPGWNTIYF	TGTGCCAGCAGTGACCCTGGTTGGAACACCATATATTTT
TRBV2	NA	TRBD1	TRBJ2-6	CASRDRPTGANVLTF	TGTGCCAGCCGGGACAGGCCCACTGGGGCCAACGTCCTGACTTTC